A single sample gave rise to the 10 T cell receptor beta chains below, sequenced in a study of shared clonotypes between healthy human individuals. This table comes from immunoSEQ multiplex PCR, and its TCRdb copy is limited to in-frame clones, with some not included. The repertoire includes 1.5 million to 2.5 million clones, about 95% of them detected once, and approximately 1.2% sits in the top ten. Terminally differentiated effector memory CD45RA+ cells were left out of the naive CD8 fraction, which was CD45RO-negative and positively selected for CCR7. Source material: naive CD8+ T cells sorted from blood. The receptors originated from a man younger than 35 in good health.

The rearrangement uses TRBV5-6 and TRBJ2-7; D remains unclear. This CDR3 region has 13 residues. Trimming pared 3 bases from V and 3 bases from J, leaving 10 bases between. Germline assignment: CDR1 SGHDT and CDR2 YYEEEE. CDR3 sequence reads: CASSWASDYEQYF. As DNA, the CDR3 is TGTGCCAGCAGCTGGGCCAGCGACTACGAGCAGTACTTC.

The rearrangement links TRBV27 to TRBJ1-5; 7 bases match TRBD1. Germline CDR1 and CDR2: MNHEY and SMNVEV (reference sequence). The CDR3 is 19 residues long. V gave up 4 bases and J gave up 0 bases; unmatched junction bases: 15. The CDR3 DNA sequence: TGTGCCAGCAGTTCTGGGACAGTCGGATGGGGTTATAGCAATCAGCCCCAGCATTTT. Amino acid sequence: CASSSGTVGWGYSNQPQHF.

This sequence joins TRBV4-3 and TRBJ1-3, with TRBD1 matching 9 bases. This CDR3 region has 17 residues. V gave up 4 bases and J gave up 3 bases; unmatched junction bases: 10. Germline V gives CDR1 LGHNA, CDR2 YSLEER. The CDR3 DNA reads TGCGCCAGCAGCCGAATTACAGGGGGCGCATATGGAAACACCATATATTTT. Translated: CASSRITGGAYGNTIYF.

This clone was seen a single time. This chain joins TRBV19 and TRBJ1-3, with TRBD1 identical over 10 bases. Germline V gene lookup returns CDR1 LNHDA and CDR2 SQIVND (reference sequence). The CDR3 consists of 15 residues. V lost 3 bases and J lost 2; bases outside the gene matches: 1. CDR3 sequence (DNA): TGTGCCAGTAGTATTGGACAGGGGGCTGGAAACACCATATATTTT. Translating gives CASSIGQGAGNTIYF.

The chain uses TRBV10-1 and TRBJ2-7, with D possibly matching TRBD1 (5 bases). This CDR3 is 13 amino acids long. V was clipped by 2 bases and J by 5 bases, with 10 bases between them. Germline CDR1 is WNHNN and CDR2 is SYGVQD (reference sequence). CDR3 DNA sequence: TGCGCCAGCAGTGAGGGGTCAGGGAACGAGCAGTACTTC. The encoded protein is CASSEGSGNEQYF.

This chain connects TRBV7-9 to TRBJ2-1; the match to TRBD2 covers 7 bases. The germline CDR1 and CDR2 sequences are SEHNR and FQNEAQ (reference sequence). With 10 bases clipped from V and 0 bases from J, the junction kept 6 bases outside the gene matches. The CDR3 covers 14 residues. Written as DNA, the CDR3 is TGTGCCACCATGGGGGGGGACTCCTACAATGAGCAGTTCTTC. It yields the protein CATMGGDSYNEQFF.

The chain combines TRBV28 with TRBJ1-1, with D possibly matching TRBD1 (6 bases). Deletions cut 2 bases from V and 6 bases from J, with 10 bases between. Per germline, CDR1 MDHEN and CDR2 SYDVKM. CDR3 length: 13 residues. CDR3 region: CASSLGEGAEAFF. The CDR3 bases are TGTGCCAGCAGTTTAGGCGAGGGGGCTGAAGCTTTCTTT.

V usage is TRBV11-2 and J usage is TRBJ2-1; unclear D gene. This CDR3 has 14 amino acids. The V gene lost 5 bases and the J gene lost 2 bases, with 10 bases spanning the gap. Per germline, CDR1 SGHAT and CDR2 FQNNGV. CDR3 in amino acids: CASSPAPPYNEQFF. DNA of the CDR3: TGTGCCAGCAGCCCCGCCCCCCCCTACAATGAGCAGTTCTTC.

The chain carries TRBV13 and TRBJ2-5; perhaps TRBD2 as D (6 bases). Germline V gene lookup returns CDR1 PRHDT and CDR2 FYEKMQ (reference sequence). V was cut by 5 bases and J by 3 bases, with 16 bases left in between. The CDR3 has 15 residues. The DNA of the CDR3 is TGTGCCAGCAGCGCCGGGGGACTTGCGAAAGAGACCCAGTACTTC. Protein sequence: CASSAGGLAKETQYF.

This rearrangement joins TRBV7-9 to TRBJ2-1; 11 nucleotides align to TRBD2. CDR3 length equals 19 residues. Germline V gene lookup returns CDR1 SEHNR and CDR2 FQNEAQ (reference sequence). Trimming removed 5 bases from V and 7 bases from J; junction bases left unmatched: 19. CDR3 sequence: CASSGRTSGRLPVWNEQFF. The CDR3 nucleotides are TGTGCCAGCAGCGGGAGGACTAGCGGGCGCCTTCCCGTTTGGAATGAGCAGTTCTTC.